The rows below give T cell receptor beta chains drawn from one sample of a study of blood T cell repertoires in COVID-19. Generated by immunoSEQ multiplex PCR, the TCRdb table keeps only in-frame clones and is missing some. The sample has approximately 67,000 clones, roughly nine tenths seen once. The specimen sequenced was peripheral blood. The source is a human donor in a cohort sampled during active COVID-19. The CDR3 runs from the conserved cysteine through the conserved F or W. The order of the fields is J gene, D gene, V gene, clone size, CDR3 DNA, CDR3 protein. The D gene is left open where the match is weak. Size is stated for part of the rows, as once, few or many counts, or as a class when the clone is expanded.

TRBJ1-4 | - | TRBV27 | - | TGTGCCAGCAGTCAGGGTTCTGCAACTAATGAAAAACTGTTTTTT | CASSQGSATNEKLFF
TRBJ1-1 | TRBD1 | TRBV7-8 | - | TGTGCCAGCAGCTTCTCGACAGGGACCATGAACACTGAAGCTTTCTTT | CASSFSTGTMNTEAFF
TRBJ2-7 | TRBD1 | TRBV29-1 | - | TGCAGCGTTGTAGGGGACAGCTCCTACGAGCAGTACTTC | CSVVGDSSYEQYF
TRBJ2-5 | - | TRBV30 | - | TGTGCCTGGGTCAAGGGGGGGCGCCAAGAGACCCAGTACTTC | CAWVKGGRQETQYF
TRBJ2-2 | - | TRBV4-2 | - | TGTGCCAGCAGCCAAGACAGGGGCACCGGGGAGCTGTTTTTT | CASSQDRGTGELFF
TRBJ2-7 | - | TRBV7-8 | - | TGTGCCAGCAGCAGACAGGCCTCAGTATTATCCTACGAGCAGTACTTC | CASSRQASVLSYEQYF
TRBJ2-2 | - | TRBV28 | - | TGTGCCAGCAGTACCGGGGGGCCCAACGCCGGGGAGCTGTTTTTT | CASSTGGPNAGELFF
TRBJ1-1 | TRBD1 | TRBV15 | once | TGTGCCACCAGCAGACTGAGCAGGGGGCGTTTAAACACTGAAGCTTTCTTT | CATSRLSRGRLNTEAFF
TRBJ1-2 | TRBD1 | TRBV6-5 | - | TGTGCCAGCAGCCCCGGGACAGGCTGGAGCTATGGCTACACCTTC | CASSPGTGWSYGYTF
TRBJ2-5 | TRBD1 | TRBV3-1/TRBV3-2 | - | TGTGCCAGCAGCCAAGTTGGTGGAGGGACAGGGCAAGAGACCCAGTACTTC | CASSQVGGGTGQETQYF
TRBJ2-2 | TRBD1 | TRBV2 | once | TGTGCCAGCAGTCCCGGGACAGGGAACGGGGAGCTGTTTTTT | CASSPGTGNGELFF
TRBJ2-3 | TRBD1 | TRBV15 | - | TGTGCCACCAGCAGGGACAGGGTGACAGATACGCAGTATTTT | CATSRDRVTDTQYF
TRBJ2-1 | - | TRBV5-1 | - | TGCGCCAGTCTTAAAGGGGGGGACTACAATGAGCAGTTCTTC | CASLKGGDYNEQFF
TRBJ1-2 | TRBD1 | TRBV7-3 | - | TGTGCCAGCAGCTCACAGGGGGGAAGTGGCTATGGCTACACCTTC | CASSSQGGSGYGYTF
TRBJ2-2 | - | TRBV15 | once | TGTGCCACCAGCAGAGATAAGACAGCTGGGGAGCTGTTTTTT | CATSRDKTAGELFF
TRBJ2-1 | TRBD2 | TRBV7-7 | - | TGTGCTAGCAGCTCGACTAGCGGCAACCACTACGAGCAGTTCTTC | CASSSTSGNHYEQFF
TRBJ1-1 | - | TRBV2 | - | TGTGCCACCTCGTTTGACAGCAGTATTGACACTGAAGCTTTCTTT | CATSFDSSIDTEAFF
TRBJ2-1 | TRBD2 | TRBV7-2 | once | TGTGCCAGCAGACTCCAAGCGGGGGGGCTGAATGAGCAGTTCTTC | CASRLQAGGLNEQFF
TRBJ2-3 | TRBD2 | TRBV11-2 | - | TGTGCCAGCAGCTTGAGACCGACTAGCGGCACAGATACGCAGTATTTT | CASSLRPTSGTDTQYF
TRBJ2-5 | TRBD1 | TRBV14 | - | TGTGCCAGCAGCCAGACAGGGGCCGGGGATACCCAGTACTTC | CASSQTGAGDTQYF
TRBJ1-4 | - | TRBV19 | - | TGTGCCAGTAGTATTTATTCTTTATCGGGAGTCTCCAATGAAAAACTGTTTTTT | CASSIYSLSGVSNEKLFF
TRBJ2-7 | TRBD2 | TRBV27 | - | TGTGCCAGCAGTTTCCTAGCGGGGGTCCCCGACTCCTACGAGCAGTACTTC | CASSFLAGVPDSYEQYF
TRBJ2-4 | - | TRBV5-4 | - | TGTGCCAGCAGCGTACAGGGAGTCGACATTCAGTACTTC | CASSVQGVDIQYF
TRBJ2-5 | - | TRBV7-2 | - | TGTGCCAGCGGGACACGGGACACAAAAGAGACCCAGTACTTC | CASGTRDTKETQYF
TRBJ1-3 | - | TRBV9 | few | TGTGCCAGCAGCTCGGGTCTTCACTCTGGAAACACCATATATTTT | CASSSGLHSGNTIYF
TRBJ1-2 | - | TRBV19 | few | TGTGCCAGTAGTGTGGGAGCTAACTATGGCTACACCTTC | CASSVGANYGYTF
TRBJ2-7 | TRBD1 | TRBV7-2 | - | TGTGCCAGCAGCTCCCAGTCGGACAGGGGGCTTCGATTCGAGCAGTACTTC | CASSSQSDRGLRFEQYF
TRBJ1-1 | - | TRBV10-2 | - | TGCGCCAGCACAAGGGGAGGAGGCAACACTGAAGCTTTCTTT | CASTRGGGNTEAFF
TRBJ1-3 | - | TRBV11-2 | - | TGTGCCAGCAGCTTAGACACCAGCTCTGGAAACACCATATATTTT | CASSLDTSSGNTIYF
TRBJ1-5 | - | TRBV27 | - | TGTGCCAGCAGTTTATTTAGAGATCAGCCCCAGCATTTT | CASSLFRDQPQHF
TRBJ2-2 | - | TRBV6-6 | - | TGTGCCAGCAGGGCCGGCCCTAGGACCGGGGAGCTGTTTTTT | CASRAGPRTGELFF
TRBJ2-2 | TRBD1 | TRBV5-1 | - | TGCGCCAGCAGCCCAAGTAGGGGGCTTTCCCGGGAGCTGTTTTTT | CASSPSRGLSRELFF
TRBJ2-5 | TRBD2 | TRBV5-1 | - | TGCGCCAGCAGCCCCCTCGCGCGGGGGGAGACCCAGTACTTC | CASSPLARGETQYF
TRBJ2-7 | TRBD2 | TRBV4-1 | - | TGCGCCAGCAGCCATGCCACCTCTAGCGGGGGAACTTACGAGCAGTACTTC | CASSHATSSGGTYEQYF
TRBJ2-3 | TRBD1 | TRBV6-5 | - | TGTGCCAGCAGTTACTCCAAGACAGGGCAAGATACGCAGTATTTT | CASSYSKTGQDTQYF
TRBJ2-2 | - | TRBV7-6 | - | TGTGCCAGCAGCTTTACCGGGACTCACACCGGGGAGCTGTTTTTT | CASSFTGTHTGELFF
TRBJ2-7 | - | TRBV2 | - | TGTGCCAGCAGTGATCGGGCTAGCATGCAGTACTTC | CASSDRASMQYF
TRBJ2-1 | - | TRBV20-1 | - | TGCAGTGCTTACAGTGACAATGAGCAGTTCTTC | CSAYSDNEQFF
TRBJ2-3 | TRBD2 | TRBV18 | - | TGTGCCAGCTCACCTCGACCAGGACTAGCGGGTATTGTTGATACGCAGTATTTT | CASSPRPGLAGIVDTQYF
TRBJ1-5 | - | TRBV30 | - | TGTGCCTGGAGTTCAGGGCCGTTTCAGCCCCAGCATTTT | CAWSSGPFQPQHF
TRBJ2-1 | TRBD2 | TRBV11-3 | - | TGTGCCAGCAGCTTAGGCGGGAGCTCCTACAATGAGCAGTTCTTC | CASSLGGSSYNEQFF
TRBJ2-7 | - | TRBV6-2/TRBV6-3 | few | TGTGCCAGCAGTTACCCGACTGAGACCTCCTACGAGCAGTACTTC | CASSYPTETSYEQYF
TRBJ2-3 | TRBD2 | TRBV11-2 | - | TGTGCCAGCAGCCTCCGGCAAGCGGGGGGCTTTGGAGATACGCAGTATTTT | CASSLRQAGGFGDTQYF
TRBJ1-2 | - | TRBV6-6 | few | TGTGCCAGCAGGCAGGACAGTTCCTATGGCTACACCTTC | CASRQDSSYGYTF
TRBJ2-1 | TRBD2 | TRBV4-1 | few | TGCGCCAGCAGCCAAGATTGGAGCGGGAGTGTCTATGAGCAGTTCTTC | CASSQDWSGSVYEQFF
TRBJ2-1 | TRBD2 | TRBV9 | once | TGTGCCAGCAGCGTAGCTCAAACCTGGCGGGAGGGCCGGGGTGCCAATGAGCAGTTCTTC | CASSVAQTWREGRGANEQFF
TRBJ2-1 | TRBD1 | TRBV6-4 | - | TGTGCCAGCAGGGGGGACAGGTACAATGAGCAGTTCTTC | CASRGDRYNEQFF
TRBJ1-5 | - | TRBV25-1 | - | TGTGCCAGCGGGGGAGGCCTCAATCAGCCCCAGCATTTT | CASGGGLNQPQHF
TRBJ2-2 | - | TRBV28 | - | TGTGCCAGCTGCGGACGGGGGAACACCGGGGAGCTGTTTTTT | CASCGRGNTGELFF
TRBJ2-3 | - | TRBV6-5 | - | TGTGCCAGCAGTCGGGGACTCTCCATCACAGATACGCAGTATTTT | CASSRGLSITDTQYF
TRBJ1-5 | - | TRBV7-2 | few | TGTGCCAGCAGCCGCGGGCGGGGGGATCAGCCCCAGCATTTT | CASSRGRGDQPQHF
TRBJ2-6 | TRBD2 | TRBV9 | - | TGTGCCAGCAGCGTACTAGCGGGAAACTTATACGCTGGGGCCAACGTCCTGACTTTC | CASSVLAGNLYAGANVLTF
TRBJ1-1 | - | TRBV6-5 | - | TGTGCCAGCAGTACTACCGGGGGTGGGGGCACTGAAGCTTTCTTT | CASSTTGGGGTEAFF
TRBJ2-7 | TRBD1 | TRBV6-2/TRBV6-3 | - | TGTGCCAGCAGTTCCGGGACAGGGGACGCCTACGAGCAGTACTTC | CASSSGTGDAYEQYF